The clone carrying this T cell receptor beta chain was recorded a few times. The data were obtained in a study of blood T cell repertoires in COVID-19. Study summary: Both acute and convalescent COVID-19 samples were obtained from the United States, Italy and Spain. T cells, B-cell-depleted T cells, or PBMCs provided the cDNA or gDNA that served as material.

Trimming removed 3 bases from V and 6 bases from J; junction bases left unmatched: 7. The length of the CDR3 is 15 residues. The germline V gene has CDR1 LNHDA and CDR2 SQIVND (reference sequence). Methods used by the authors: Reference gene primer amplification in the assay estimated nucleated cell counts. Libraries were prepared by immunoSEQ multiplex PCR; TCRdb keeps only in-frame clonotypes and omits some of them. V, J and clone size derive from that table, while D and trimming were established from the DNA sequence. Here the sample spans 150,000 to 200,000 clones, 89% being singletons. The chain carries TRBV19 and TRBJ1-5, with 8 bases aligning to TRBD1. Sequences were obtained from peripheral blood. The sequence was collected from a man aged 35-49 years with acute or convalescent COVID-19. CDR3 nucleotide sequence: TGTGCCAGTAGTATTCTTGGGACAGGAGGTCAGCCCCAGCATTTT. Translation gives CASSILGTGGQPQHF. The entire variable domain, with the rest obtained from reference TRBV19 and TRBJ1-5, is as follows: DGGITQSPKYLFRKEGQNVTLSCEQNLNHDAMYWYRQDPGQGLRLIYYSQIVNDFQKGDIAEGYSVSREKKESFPLTVTSAQKNPTAFYLCASSILGTGGQPQHFGDGTRLSIL.